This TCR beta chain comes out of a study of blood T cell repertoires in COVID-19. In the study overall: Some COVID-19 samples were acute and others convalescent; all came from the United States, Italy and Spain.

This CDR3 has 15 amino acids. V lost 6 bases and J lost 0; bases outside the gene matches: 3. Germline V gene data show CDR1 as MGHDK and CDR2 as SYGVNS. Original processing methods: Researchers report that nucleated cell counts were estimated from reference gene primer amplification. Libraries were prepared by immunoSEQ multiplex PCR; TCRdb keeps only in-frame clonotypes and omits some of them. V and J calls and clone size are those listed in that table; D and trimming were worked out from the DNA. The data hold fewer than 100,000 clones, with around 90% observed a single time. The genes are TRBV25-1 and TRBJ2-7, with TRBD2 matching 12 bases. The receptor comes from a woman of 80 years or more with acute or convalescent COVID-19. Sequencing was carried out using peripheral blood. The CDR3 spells CASSLAGGSSYEQYF. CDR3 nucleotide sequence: TGTGCCAGCAGCCTAGCGGGAGGGAGCTCCTACGAGCAGTACTTC.